These T cell receptor beta chains were read from a single sample in a study of monozygotic twins with inflammatory bowel disease. TCRdb reprocessed the 5' RACE reads and reports one entry per CDR3 protein, with no DNA. The sample's table shows around 380,000 distinct CDR3 sequences. The sample comprised blood. Every receptor here comes from a human donor with ulcerative colitis or Crohn's disease, or a healthy co-twin of an affected twin (not recorded which). Both conserved end residues are part of each CDR3.

j_call: TRBJ1-2
v_call: TRBV18
cdr3_aa: CASSRDQEIGGYTF

j_call: TRBJ2-1
v_call: TRBV5-1
cdr3_aa: CASSIGTANNEQFF

j_call: TRBJ2-3
v_call: TRBV5-4
cdr3_aa: CASSLERGGYTDTQYF

j_call: TRBJ2-3
v_call: TRBV5-1
cdr3_aa: CASSLDTPDDTQYF

j_call: TRBJ2-5
v_call: TRBV7-9
cdr3_aa: CASRSPGAQETQYF

j_call: TRBJ1-2
v_call: TRBV7-9
cdr3_aa: CASSLEPKGGYGYTF

j_call: TRBJ1-4
v_call: TRBV5-1
cdr3_aa: CASSSGEKLFF

j_call: TRBJ1-4
v_call: TRBV4-1
cdr3_aa: CASSQEATGDNEKLFF

j_call: TRBJ1-1
v_call: TRBV10-1
cdr3_aa: CASSPGQGTAFF

j_call: TRBJ2-4
v_call: TRBV15
cdr3_aa: CATSRGGTSGAKNIQYF

j_call: TRBJ2-7
v_call: TRBV7-8
cdr3_aa: CASSSYGTKSGHEQYF

j_call: TRBJ2-3
v_call: TRBV20-1
cdr3_aa: CSAKPGLASTDTQYF

j_call: TRBJ2-2
v_call: TRBV5-1
cdr3_aa: CASSLYGGVDTGELFF

j_call: TRBJ1-2
v_call: TRBV28
cdr3_aa: CASSLGQKGYTF

j_call: TRBJ1-2
v_call: TRBV20-1
cdr3_aa: CSARGFRQTYGYTF

j_call: TRBJ2-1
v_call: TRBV15
cdr3_aa: CATSRRRDSYNEQFF

j_call: TRBJ2-3
v_call: TRBV5-1
cdr3_aa: CASSLMGTGGASTDTQYF

j_call: TRBJ2-2
v_call: TRBV7-6
cdr3_aa: CASRSGQITGELFF

j_call: TRBJ2-1
v_call: TRBV9
cdr3_aa: CASSFGQGRSYNEQFF

j_call: TRBJ2-2
v_call: TRBV6-1
cdr3_aa: CASTEAHGELFF

j_call: TRBJ2-5
v_call: TRBV18
cdr3_aa: CASSPSGGQETQYF

j_call: TRBJ2-6
v_call: TRBV5-1
cdr3_aa: CASSLTTSGSGANVLTF

j_call: TRBJ1-1
v_call: TRBV20-1
cdr3_aa: CSAKPGGTEAFF

j_call: TRBJ1-1
v_call: TRBV5-1
cdr3_aa: CASSFASTGTEAFF

j_call: TRBJ2-2
v_call: TRBV12-3/TRBV12-4
cdr3_aa: CASSLSSTGEPFF

j_call: TRBJ2-1
v_call: TRBV5-1
cdr3_aa: CASSLGNGQLLGNEQFF

j_call: TRBJ2-7
v_call: TRBV2
cdr3_aa: CASRRVSGTYEQYF

j_call: TRBJ1-2
v_call: TRBV25-1
cdr3_aa: CASSEGINYGYTF

j_call: TRBJ2-5
v_call: TRBV5-1
cdr3_aa: CASSPSASGRETQYF

j_call: TRBJ1-1
v_call: TRBV15
cdr3_aa: CATSRDSRGTEAFF

j_call: TRBJ1-2
v_call: TRBV6-5
cdr3_aa: CASSYSYARGYTF

j_call: TRBJ2-1
v_call: TRBV6-1
cdr3_aa: CASSGAGATSLEQFF

j_call: TRBJ1-5
v_call: TRBV19
cdr3_aa: CASRNRGRDSNQPQHF

j_call: TRBJ2-3
v_call: TRBV11-2
cdr3_aa: CASSSLTGTSGRSRTQYF

j_call: TRBJ1-1
v_call: TRBV19
cdr3_aa: CAVNTGVGTEAFF

j_call: TRBJ2-3
v_call: TRBV21-1
cdr3_aa: CASSHRDHTDTQYF

j_call: TRBJ1-1
v_call: TRBV6-5
cdr3_aa: CASSYLGPRGTEAFF

j_call: TRBJ2-1
v_call: TRBV6-1
cdr3_aa: CASRAPTRNNEQFF

j_call: TRBJ2-5
v_call: TRBV7-6
cdr3_aa: CASTLFEGETQYF

j_call: TRBJ1-1
v_call: TRBV3-1
cdr3_aa: CASSRYQRIVVGSEAFF